The TCR beta chain described here comes from a study of OX40 agonist ivuxolimab in advanced cancers. Looking at the study overall: Patients were given ivuxolimab, an antibody that agonizes OX40 (CD134).

A few counts support this clone. The table came from immunoSEQ multiplex PCR; TCRdb's copy has only in-frame clones and leaves some out. The sample yields under 90,000 clones, around 85% seen once. Trimming removed 5 bases at V and 4 bases at J, with 11 bases between. Germline CDR1 and CDR2: LGHNA and YNFKEQ. This CDR3 region has 13 residues. The TCR originated in an adult with an advanced solid tumor such as melanoma, head and neck, liver or kidney cancer. Material: CD4+ or CD8+ T cells sorted from blood, obtained in a trial of the OX40 agonist ivuxolimab. The V call is TRBV4-2, the J call TRBJ1-1, with D possibly TRBD1 on 5 matching bases. CDR3 region: CASSSAGGTEAFF. The CDR3 DNA is TGTGCCAGCAGCAGCGCTGGGGGCACTGAAGCTTTCTTT.